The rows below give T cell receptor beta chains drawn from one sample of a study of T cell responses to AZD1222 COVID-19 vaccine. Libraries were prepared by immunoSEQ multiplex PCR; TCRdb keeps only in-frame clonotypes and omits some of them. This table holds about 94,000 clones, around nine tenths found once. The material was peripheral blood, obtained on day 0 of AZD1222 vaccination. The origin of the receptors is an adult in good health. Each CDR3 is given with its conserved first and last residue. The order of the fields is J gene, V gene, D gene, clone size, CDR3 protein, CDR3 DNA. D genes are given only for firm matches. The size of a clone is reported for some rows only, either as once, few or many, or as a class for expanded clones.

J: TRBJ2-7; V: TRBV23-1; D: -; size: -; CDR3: CASSRWTEGYDEQYF; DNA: TGCGCCAGCAGTCGTTGGACAGAGGGCTACGACGAGCAGTACTTC
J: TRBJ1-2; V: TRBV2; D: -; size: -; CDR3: CASLPPAGYGYTF; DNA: TGTGCCAGCCTCCCCCCCGCGGGATATGGCTACACCTTC
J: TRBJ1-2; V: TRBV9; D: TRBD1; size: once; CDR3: CASSVATGDGYTF; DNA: TGTGCCAGCAGCGTAGCTACAGGGGACGGCTACACCTTC
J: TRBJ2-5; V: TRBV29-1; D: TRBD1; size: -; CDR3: CSVGPWGQRRGVLKTQYF; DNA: TGCAGCGTCGGGCCTTGGGGACAGCGGAGAGGAGTTTTGAAGACCCAGTACTTC
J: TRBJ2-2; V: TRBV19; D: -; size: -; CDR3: CASSMSGDTGELFF; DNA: TGTGCCAGTAGTATGTCAGGGGACACCGGGGAGCTGTTTTTT
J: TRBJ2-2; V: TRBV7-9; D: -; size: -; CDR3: CASSLDPGRELFF; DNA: TGTGCCAGCAGCTTAGACCCTGGGAGGGAGCTGTTTTTT
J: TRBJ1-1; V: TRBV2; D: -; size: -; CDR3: CASTISGYTEAFF; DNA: TGTGCCAGCACCATATCGGGGTACACTGAAGCTTTCTTT
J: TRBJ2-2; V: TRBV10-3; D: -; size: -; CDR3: CAIRPQGRVPGELFF; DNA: TGTGCCATCAGGCCCCAGGGCAGGGTACCCGGGGAGCTGTTTTTT
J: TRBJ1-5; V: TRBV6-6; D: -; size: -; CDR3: CASSYVGENQPQHF; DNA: TGTGCCAGCAGTTACGTAGGGGAAAATCAGCCCCAGCATTTT
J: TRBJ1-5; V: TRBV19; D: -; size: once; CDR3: CASSMSGFQPQHF; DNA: TGTGCCAGTAGTATGTCGGGGTTCCAGCCCCAGCATTTT
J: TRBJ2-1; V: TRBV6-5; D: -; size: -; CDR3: CASRPSGTYNEQFF; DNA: TGTGCCAGCAGGCCCTCCGGGACTTACAATGAGCAGTTCTTC
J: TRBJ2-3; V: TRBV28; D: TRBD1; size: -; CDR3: CASSVTGGGTDTQYF; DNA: TGTGCCAGCAGTGTAACAGGGGGCGGAACAGATACGCAGTATTTT
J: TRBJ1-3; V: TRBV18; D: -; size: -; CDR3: CASSPLWRGSSGNTIYF; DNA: TGTGCCAGCTCACCTCTATGGAGGGGAAGCTCTGGAAACACCATATATTTT
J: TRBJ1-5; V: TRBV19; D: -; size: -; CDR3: CASSRLYSNQPQHF; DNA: TGTGCCAGTAGTAGACTTTATAGCAATCAGCCCCAGCATTTT
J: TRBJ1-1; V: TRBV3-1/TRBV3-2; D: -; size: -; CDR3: CASSLDLVTEAFF; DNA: TGTGCCAGCAGCCTTGATTTAGTCACTGAAGCTTTCTTT
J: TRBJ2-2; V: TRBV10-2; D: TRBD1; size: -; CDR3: CASERQGFTGELFF; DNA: TGCGCCTCGGAGAGACAGGGGTTCACCGGGGAGCTGTTTTTT
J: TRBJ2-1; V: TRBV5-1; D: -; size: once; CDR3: CASSLLRGSYNEQFF; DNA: TGCGCCAGCAGCTTGTTACGGGGGTCCTACAATGAGCAGTTCTTC
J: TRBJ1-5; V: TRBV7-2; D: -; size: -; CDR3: CASSPRGGRNQPQHF; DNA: TGTGCCAGCAGCCCCAGAGGGGGTCGCAATCAGCCCCAGCATTTT
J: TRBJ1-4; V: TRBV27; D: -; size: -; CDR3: CASSLRRSTNEKLFF; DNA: TGTGCCAGCAGTCTTCGGAGGTCAACTAATGAAAAACTGTTTTTT
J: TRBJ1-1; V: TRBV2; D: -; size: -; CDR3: CASSGRAATNTEAFF; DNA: TGTGCCAGCAGTGGACGCGCAGCGACCAACACTGAAGCTTTCTTT
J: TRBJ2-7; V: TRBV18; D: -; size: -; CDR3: CASSPPGREQYF; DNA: TGTGCCAGCTCACCACCGGGGCGCGAGCAGTACTTC
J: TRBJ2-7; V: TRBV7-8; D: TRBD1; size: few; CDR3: CASSPRTGGWYEQYF; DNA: TGTGCCAGCAGCCCACGGACAGGGGGCTGGTACGAGCAGTACTTC
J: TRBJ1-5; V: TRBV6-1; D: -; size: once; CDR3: CASSEGGGQPQHF; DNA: TGTGCCAGCAGTGAGGGAGGCGGGCAGCCCCAGCATTTT
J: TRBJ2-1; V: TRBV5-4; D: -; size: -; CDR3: CASSLPGAPSNEQFF; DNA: TGTGCCAGCAGCTTGCCCGGTGCCCCTAGCAATGAGCAGTTCTTC
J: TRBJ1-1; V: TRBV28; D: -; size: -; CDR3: CASSSYEGGMNTEAFF; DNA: TGTGCCAGCAGCTCTTATGAGGGCGGGATGAACACTGAAGCTTTCTTT
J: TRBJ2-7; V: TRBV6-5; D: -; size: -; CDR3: CASSFNIKSYEQYF; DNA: TGTGCCAGCAGTTTTAACATCAAGAGCTACGAGCAGTACTTC
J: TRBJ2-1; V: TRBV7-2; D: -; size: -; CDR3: CASSSNINEQFF; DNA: TGTGCCAGCAGCTCTAACATCAATGAGCAGTTCTTC
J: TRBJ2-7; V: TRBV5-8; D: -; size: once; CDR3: CASRLIPGTHSYEQYF; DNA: TGTGCCAGCAGACTCATCCCCGGGACACACTCCTACGAGCAGTACTTC
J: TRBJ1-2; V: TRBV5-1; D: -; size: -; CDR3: CASSATEYGYTF; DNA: TGCGCCAGCAGCGCCACAGAGTATGGCTACACCTTC
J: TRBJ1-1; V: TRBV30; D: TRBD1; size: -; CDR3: CAWSRITGGSTEAFF; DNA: TGTGCCTGGAGCCGGATTACAGGGGGTAGCACTGAAGCTTTCTTT
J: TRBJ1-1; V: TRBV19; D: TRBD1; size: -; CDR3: CASSPDRWEIEAFF; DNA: TGTGCCAGTAGTCCGGACAGGTGGGAGATCGAAGCTTTCTTT
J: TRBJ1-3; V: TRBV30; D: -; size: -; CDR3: CAWSPPGHNSGNTIYF; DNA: TGTGCCTGGAGTCCCCCGGGACATAACTCTGGAAACACCATATATTTT
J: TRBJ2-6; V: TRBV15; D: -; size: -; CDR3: CATSRERASGANVLTF; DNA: TGTGCCACCAGCAGGGAACGGGCCTCTGGGGCCAACGTCCTGACTTTC
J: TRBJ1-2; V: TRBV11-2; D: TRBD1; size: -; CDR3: CASSATGGGYTF; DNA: TGTGCCAGCAGCGCGACAGGGGGTGGCTACACCTTC
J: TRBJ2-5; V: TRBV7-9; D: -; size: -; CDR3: CASSPGGRLLAGETQYF; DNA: TGTGCCAGCAGCCCCGGGGGAAGACTGCTCGCAGGGGAGACCCAGTACTTC
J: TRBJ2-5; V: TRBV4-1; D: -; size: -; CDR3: CASSPGQNQETQYF; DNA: TGCGCCAGCAGCCCCGGACAGAACCAAGAGACCCAGTACTTC
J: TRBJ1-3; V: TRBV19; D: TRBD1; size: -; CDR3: CASRNIGTGAGNTIYF; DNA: TGTGCCAGTAGAAATATCGGGACAGGTGCTGGAAACACCATATATTTT
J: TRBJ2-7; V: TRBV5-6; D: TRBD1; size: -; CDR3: CASSSTGTGLIYEQYF; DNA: TGTGCCAGCAGCTCGACCGGGACAGGGCTTATATACGAGCAGTACTTC
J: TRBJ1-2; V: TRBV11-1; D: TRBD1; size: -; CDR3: CASSLQGLDGYTF; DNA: TGTGCCAGCAGTCTACAGGGGTTGGATGGCTACACCTTC
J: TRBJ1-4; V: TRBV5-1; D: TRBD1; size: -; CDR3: CASSLVGQASNEKLFF; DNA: TGCGCCAGCAGCTTGGTGGGACAGGCGTCTAATGAAAAACTGTTTTTT
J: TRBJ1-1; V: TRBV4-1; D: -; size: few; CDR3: CASSQGWAGTKNTEAFF; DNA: TGCGCCAGCAGCCAAGGGTGGGCGGGTACAAAGAACACTGAAGCTTTCTTT
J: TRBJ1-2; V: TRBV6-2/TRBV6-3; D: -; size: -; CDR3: CASGPKPYGYTF; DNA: TGTGCCAGCGGCCCCAAACCTTATGGCTACACCTTC
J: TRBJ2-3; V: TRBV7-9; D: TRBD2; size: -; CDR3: CASSFSGGGTDTQYF; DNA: TGTGCCAGCAGCTTTAGCGGGGGCGGCACAGATACGCAGTATTTT
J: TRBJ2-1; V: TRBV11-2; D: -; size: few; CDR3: CASSLLTGTKDNEQFF; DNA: TGTGCCAGCAGCTTACTTACCGGGACCAAGGACAATGAGCAGTTCTTC
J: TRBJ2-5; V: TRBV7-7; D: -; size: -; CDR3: CASSLVGGKETQYF; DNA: TGTGCTAGCAGCTTAGTAGGGGGGAAGGAGACCCAGTACTTC
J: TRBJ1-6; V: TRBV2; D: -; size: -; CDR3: CASSGRTATSPLHF; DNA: TGTGCCAGCAGTGGGAGGACAGCAACATCACCCCTCCACTTT
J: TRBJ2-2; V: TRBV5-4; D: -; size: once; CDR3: CASSSGQGDTGELFF; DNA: TGTGCCAGCAGCTCCGGGCAGGGAGACACCGGGGAGCTGTTTTTT
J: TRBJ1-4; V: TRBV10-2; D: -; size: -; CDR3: CASAQGPIEKLFF; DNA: TGCGCCAGTGCACAGGGCCCAATTGAAAAACTGTTTTTT
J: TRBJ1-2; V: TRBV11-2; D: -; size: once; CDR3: CASSVASGNYGYTF; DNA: TGTGCCAGCAGCGTCGCGTCAGGGAACTATGGCTACACCTTC
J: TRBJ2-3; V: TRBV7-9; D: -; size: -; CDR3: CASSSTRYGRRNTDTQYF; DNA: TGTGCCAGCAGCTCAACCAGGTATGGGCGCAGAAACACAGATACGCAGTATTTT
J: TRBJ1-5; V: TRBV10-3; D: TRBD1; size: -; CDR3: CAISTTGGNQPQHF; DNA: TGTGCCATCAGTACGACAGGGGGCAATCAGCCCCAGCATTTT
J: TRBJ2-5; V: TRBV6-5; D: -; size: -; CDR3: CASSYSTRTGETQYF; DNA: TGTGCCAGCAGTTACTCGACCAGGACGGGAGAGACCCAGTACTTC
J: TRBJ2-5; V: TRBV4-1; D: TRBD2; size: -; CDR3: CASSQGTGRLIQETQYF; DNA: TGCGCCAGCAGCCAAGGGACCGGGAGGCTGATCCAAGAGACCCAGTACTTC
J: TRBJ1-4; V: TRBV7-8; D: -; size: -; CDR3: CASSLAPGVNEKLFF; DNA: TGTGCCAGCAGCTTAGCGCCAGGGGTAAATGAAAAACTGTTTTTT